This T cell receptor beta chain originates from a study of T-cell reconstitution after alpha-beta-depleted transplantation in children. Study conclusions and caveats: Several hundred expanded graft clones reportedly gave rise to the alpha-beta T cells present about two months after transplant. One year after transplant, T-cell counts and diversity came mostly from newly produced T cells.

Points on this clonotype: No antigen is known for it.

TCRbeta library construction was performed incorporating unique molecular identifiers. TCRdb re-called the PCR reads through MiXCR, storing one row per CDR3 protein. The profile shows fewer than 450,000 distinct CDR3 sequences, about a sixth of them singletons. There are 19 residues in the CDR3. Germline trimming cut 5 bases from V and 9 bases from J; bases unmatched to any gene: 25. CDR1 is LGHNT, CDR2 FRNRAP, per germline. The chain has TRBV12-5 and TRBJ2-1; 7 nucleotides align to TRBD2. The input for sequencing was PBMCs, mostly from graft donor cells, taken 360 days after TCRalphabeta/CD19-depleted stem cell transplant. The TCR was taken from a male patient between 2 and 15 years old who had a stem cell transplant for acute lymphoblastic leukemia, so the T cells may come from the graft donor. CDR3 DNA: TGTGCTAGTGGTCTCTCCCACTTAGCGGGTGGAGGTGGAGAAAGTGAGCAGTTCTTC. It yields the protein CASGLSHLAGGGGESEQFF.